The 24 T cell receptor beta chains below were found in one sample sequenced in a study of blood T cell repertoires in COVID-19. Libraries were prepared by immunoSEQ multiplex PCR; TCRdb keeps only in-frame clonotypes and omits some of them. The table includes 63,000 or so clones, less than 85% detected once. The sequenced sample consisted of peripheral blood. The receptor source for this set is a man older than 75 with active COVID-19.

In this sample, this clone turned up a few times. The chain employs TRBV6-1 and TRBJ1-2, with TRBD1 matching 7 bases. Per germline, CDR1 MNHNS and CDR2 SASEGT. The V gene end was trimmed by 0 bases and the J gene end by 8 bases; junction bases not matched to a gene: 6. This CDR3 is built from 14 residues. CDR3 in DNA: TGTGCCAGCAGTGAAGCAGGGGGCCTGGAGGGCTACACCTTC. Translated: CASSEAGGLEGYTF.

The rearrangement uses TRBV6-2 or TRBV6-3 and TRBJ1-5, with 9 bases fitting TRBD1. Germline CDR1 is MNHEY and CDR2 is SVGEGT. The ends lost 4 bases at V and 7 bases at J; junction bases unmatched: 5. CDR3 length equals 14 residues. The CDR3: CASSFGTGNQPQHF. CDR3 coding DNA: TGTGCCAGCAGTTTCGGGACAGGGAACCAGCCCCAGCATTTT.

The chain has TRBV7-2 and TRBJ1-5; D is uncertain. The germline V gene encodes CDR1 SGHTA and CDR2 FQGNSA. The CDR3 has 13 amino acids. Between the trimmed V and J ends, which lost 2 bases and 7 bases, there was a span of 9 bases. The CDR3: CASSLLGEQPQHF. CDR3 bases: TGTGCCAGCAGCTTACTCGGGGAGCAGCCCCAGCATTTT.

J is TRBJ2-7 and V is TRBV5-6; 9 nucleotides align to TRBD1. This CDR3 spans 17 amino acids. Per germline, CDR1 SGHDT and CDR2 YYEEEE. J was trimmed by 3 bases and V by 4 bases; bases with no gene match: 14. The CDR3 region is CASSPGQGAIKIYEQYF. The CDR3 nucleotides read TGTGCCAGCAGCCCGGGACAGGGAGCGATAAAAATCTACGAGCAGTACTTC. The variable domain in full, with the rest retrieved from reference TRBV5-6 and TRBJ2-7, is DAGVTQSPTHLIKTRGQQVTLRCSPKSGHDTVSWYQQALGQGPQFIFQYYEEEERQRGNFPDRFSGHQFPNYSSELNVNALLLGDSALYLCASSPGQGAIKIYEQYFGPGTRLTVT.

The CDR3 DNA is TGTGCCAGCAGCTTACACAGAATTAACGCCGGGGAGCTGTTTTTT. This gives the protein CASSLHRINAGELFF. J is TRBJ2-2 and V is TRBV7-7; D gene unclear. The CDR3 totals 15 residues. V was shortened by 2 bases and J by 6 bases, with 13 bases between the two germline ends. Germline V lookup: CDR1 SSHAT, CDR2 FNYEAQ (reference sequence).

J is TRBJ1-1 and V is TRBV19; 7 bases match TRBD1. With 10 bases clipped from V and 0 bases from J, the junction kept 14 bases outside the gene matches. The V gene's germline CDR1 is LNHDA and CDR2 SQIVND (reference sequence). The CDR3 has 16 amino acids. The CDR3 sequence: CATDPGRDSLNTEAFF. The CDR3 DNA is TGTGCCACGGATCCGGGTCGGGACAGCTTGAACACTGAAGCTTTCTTT.

The chain combines TRBV4-1 with TRBJ2-7; 7 bases are a match to TRBD2. The J segment lost 2 bases and the V segment lost 3 bases, leaving 7 bases of the junction unmatched. Germline loops: CDR1 MGHRA, CDR2 YSYEKL. The CDR3 length is 15 residues. This chain's CDR3 is CASSQGGDRAYEQYF. CDR3 sequence (DNA): TGCGCCAGCAGCCAGGGGGGGGACCGCGCCTACGAGCAGTACTTC.

The genes are TRBV21-1 and TRBJ1-1; TRBD1 reflects the table's D call only, with no check against the DNA. TRBV21-1 is flagged as a pseudogene. This CDR3 has 13 amino acids. For the CDR3, the DNA is TGTGCCAGCCGACAGGGGGCGAGGACTGAAGCTTTCTTT. Translated: CASRQGARTEAFF.

This chain joins TRBV27 and TRBJ2-5; 10 bases map to TRBD1. CDR1 MNHEY and CDR2 SMNVEV come from the germline V gene (reference sequence). The CDR3 has 15 residues. Trimming took 1 base from V and 4 from J; bases not matched to a gene: 3. Written as DNA, the CDR3 is TGTGCCAGCAGTTTATTCAGGGACAGGGGAGAGACCCAGTACTTC. As protein: CASSLFRDRGETQYF.

The CDR3 DNA is TGTGCCAGCAGCTCAAGGACTAGCGGGGCCTACAATGAGCAGTTCTTC. This gives the protein CASSSRTSGAYNEQFF. The V gene is TRBV7-6, the J gene TRBJ2-1; 12 positions agree with TRBD2. The CDR3 is made up of 16 amino acids. Germline CDR1 is SGHVS and CDR2 is FNYEAQ. J gave up 2 bases and V 4 bases, and 3 bases lay outside the gene matches. Full variable domain (outside the CDR3, taken from reference TRBV7-6 and TRBJ2-1): GAGVSQSPRYKVTKRGQDVALRCDPISGHVSLYWYRQALGQGPEFLTYFNYEAQQDKSGLPNDRFSAERPEGSISTLTIQRTEQRDSAMYRCASSSRTSGAYNEQFFGPGTRLTVL.

In its sample, this clone was seen a few times. The chain uses TRBV5-4 and TRBJ2-7; 8 bases map to TRBD1. Germline V gene lookup returns CDR1 SGHNT and CDR2 YYREEE (reference sequence). The CDR3 is 14 amino acids. The V gene end was trimmed by 1 base and the J gene end by 4 bases; junction bases not matched to a gene: 4. The CDR3 here is CASSLQGARYEQYF. CDR3 DNA sequence: TGTGCCAGCAGCTTGCAGGGGGCTCGTTACGAGCAGTACTTC.

V usage is TRBV6-6 and J usage is TRBJ2-5; 9 bases line up with TRBD1. The V and J ends lost 5 bases and 2 bases, in that order; junction bases with no gene match: 9. The CDR3 spans 16 residues. CDR1 is MNHNY, CDR2 SVGAGI, per germline (reference sequence). The CDR3 nucleotides are TGTGCCAGCAGTACCTCCGAGACAGGGGGGCAAGAGACCCAGTACTTC. It codes for CASSTSETGGQETQYF.

The rearrangement links TRBV6-2 or TRBV6-3 to TRBJ2-1; the D is unclear. The CDR3 length is 13 residues. Germline V gives CDR1 MNHEY, CDR2 SVGEGT. V was trimmed by 2 bases and J by 6 bases, leaving 8 bases between them. CDR3 in DNA: TGTGCCAGCAGTTACAACAGTTTCAATGAGCAGTTCTTC. Translated, it gives CASSYNSFNEQFF.

This chain joins TRBV19 and TRBJ2-4; 7 positions agree with TRBD2. Germline CDR1 and CDR2: LNHDA and SQIVND (reference sequence). The CDR3 is made up of 14 amino acids. Unmatched junction bases numbered 5, after V lost 4 bases and J lost 5 bases. This chain's CDR3 is CASSTGTTQNIQYF. CDR3 in DNA: TGTGCCAGTAGTACCGGGACTACCCAAAACATTCAGTACTTC.

This chain uses TRBV19 with TRBJ1-5; TRBD1 matches at 7 bases. V dropped 7 bases and J dropped 5; count of bases not matched to a gene: 11. Germline V gene sequence: CDR1 LNHDA, CDR2 SQIVND (reference sequence). The CDR3 length is 15 residues. The CDR3 sequence is CASTTATGEHQPQHF. Here the CDR3 DNA reads TGTGCCAGTACGACGGCAACAGGGGAGCATCAGCCCCAGCATTTT.

The chain carries TRBV7-3 and TRBJ2-1, with D hard to call. The CDR3 extends over 14 amino acids. Deletions cut 2 bases from V and 8 bases from J, with 13 bases between. From germline, CDR1 is SGHTA and CDR2 FQGTGA. The CDR3 reads CASSLAASGYEQFF. The CDR3 DNA follows: TGTGCCAGCAGCTTAGCAGCGTCTGGCTATGAGCAGTTCTTC. The complete variable domain, with remaining parts taken from reference TRBV7-3 and TRBJ2-1, reads GAGVSQTPSNKVTEKGKYVELRCDPISGHTALYWYRQSLGQGPEFLIYFQGTGAADDSGLPNDRFFAVRPEGSVSTLKIQRTERGDSAVYLCASSLAASGYEQFFGPGTRLTVL.

The DNA for the CDR3 is TGTGCCTGGAGAAATTTGGGAGGCGGGAGGGCCAGAGATACGCAGTATTTT. It encodes CAWRNLGGGRARDTQYF. The chain links TRBV30 to TRBJ2-3; 9 nucleotides line up with TRBD2. The trim removed 3 bases at V and 5 bases at J, leaving 15 bases unmatched. The V gene's germline CDR1 is GTSNPN and CDR2 SVGIG (reference sequence). The CDR3 is made up of 17 amino acids.

J is TRBJ2-1 and V is TRBV19; 9 positions match TRBD1. V dropped 5 bases and J dropped 0; count of bases not matched to a gene: 14. Germline V gene lookup returns CDR1 LNHDA and CDR2 SQIVND (reference sequence). The CDR3 is made up of 19 amino acids. Written as DNA, the CDR3 is TGTGCCAGTAGTTCAACAGGGGGCTATGGTCGCTTCTCCTACAATGAGCAGTTCTTC. Protein product: CASSSTGGYGRFSYNEQFF.

The chain carries TRBV6-2 or TRBV6-3 and TRBJ2-1, with TRBD1 identical over 8 bases. The CDR3 is 16 residues long. J was trimmed by 2 bases and V by 0 bases; bases with no gene match: 3. Per the germline V gene, CDR1 is MNHEY and CDR2 is SVGEGT. Here the CDR3 DNA reads TGTGCCAGCAGTTACTCCCCAGGGGGCACCTACAATGAGCAGTTCTTC. Its translation: CASSYSPGGTYNEQFF.

This chain connects TRBV28 to TRBJ1-5; 10 positions agree with TRBD1. This CDR3 contains 15 residues. V lost 4 bases and J lost 1; bases outside the gene matches: 1. In germline, CDR1 is MDHEN, CDR2 SYDVKM. CDR3 DNA sequence: TGTGCCAGCAGTTGGACAGGGGGGAGCAATCAGCCCCAGCATTTT. As protein: CASSWTGGSNQPQHF.

This clone was seen a few times. The chain recombines TRBV24-1 with TRBJ2-2; D is perhaps TRBD1 (6 bases). The CDR3 is made up of 15 amino acids. Germline V gene sequence: CDR1 KGHDR, CDR2 SFDVKD. V dropped 2 bases and J dropped 4 bases, with 10 bases sitting between them. DNA for the CDR3: TGTGCCACCAGTGATTACGGCAGGGGCACCGGGGAGCTGTTTTTT. It translates to CATSDYGRGTGELFF.

This clone was seen a few times. The gene calls are TRBV14 and TRBJ1-6; TRBD1 might be the D (5 bases). Trimming shortened V by 0 bases and J by 7 bases, and 16 bases separated the two germline ends. Germline CDR1 is SGHDN and CDR2 is FVKESK. The CDR3 has 17 amino acids. CDR3: CASSQDRIQAGNSPLHF. The CDR3 DNA sequence: TGTGCCAGCAGCCAAGATCGAATACAGGCTGGGAATTCACCCCTCCACTTT.

This rearrangement joins TRBV2 to TRBJ1-4, with 9 positions matching TRBD1. There are 15 residues in the CDR3. Trimming at V came to 6 bases and at J to 5 bases, leaving 7 bases not matched to a gene. Germline V CDR1 and CDR2: SNHLY, FYNNEI. The CDR3 DNA reads as TGTGCCAGCAGACCCGGGACAGGGATGAATGAAAAACTGTTTTTT. Amino acid sequence: CASRPGTGMNEKLFF.

This clone was detected a few times. The gene calls are TRBV7-8 and TRBJ2-3; tentative D call: TRBD2 (5 bases). This CDR3 region has 14 residues. V lost 4 bases and J lost 2, with 10 bases in between. CDR1 and CDR2 from the germline V gene are SGHVS and FQNEAQ. CDR3 in DNA: TGTGCCAGCAGCTCGGGGTCATTCACAGATACGCAGTATTTT. Protein sequence: CASSSGSFTDTQYF.